The present TCR beta chain was sequenced within a study of T cell clonotyping in hematopoietic cell transplantation. Profiled with immunoSEQ multiplex PCR; TCRdb holds only in-frame clones, not every one. The sample shows about 16,000 clones, approximately 83% of them seen only once. The V end was cut by 4 bases, the J end by 0 bases, with 7 bases between. The germline CDR1 and CDR2 sequences are MDHEN and SYDVKM. CDR3 size: 14 residues. The chain combines TRBV28 with TRBJ1-3; D is ambiguous. This clonotype was sampled from a woman aged 40 to 50 in good health. Some clones in this sample may be carry-over from other donors' samples. The material sequenced was peripheral blood mononuclear cells. This CDR3 reads CASSSTSSGNTIYF. CDR3 DNA sequence: TGTGCCAGCAGTTCCACGAGCTCTGGAAACACCATATATTTT.